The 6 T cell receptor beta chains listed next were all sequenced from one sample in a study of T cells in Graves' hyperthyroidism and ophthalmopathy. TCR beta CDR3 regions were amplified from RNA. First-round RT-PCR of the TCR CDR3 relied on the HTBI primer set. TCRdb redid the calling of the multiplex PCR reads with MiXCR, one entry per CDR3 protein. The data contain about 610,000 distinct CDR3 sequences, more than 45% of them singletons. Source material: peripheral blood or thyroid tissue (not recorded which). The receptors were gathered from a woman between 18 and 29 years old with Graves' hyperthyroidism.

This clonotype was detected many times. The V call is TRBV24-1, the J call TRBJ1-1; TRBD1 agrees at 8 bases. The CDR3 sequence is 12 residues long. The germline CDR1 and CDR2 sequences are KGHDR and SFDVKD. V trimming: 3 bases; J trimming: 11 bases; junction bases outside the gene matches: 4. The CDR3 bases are TGTGCCACCAGTGATCGGACAGGGTTGGCTTTCTTT. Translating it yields CATSDRTGLAFF.

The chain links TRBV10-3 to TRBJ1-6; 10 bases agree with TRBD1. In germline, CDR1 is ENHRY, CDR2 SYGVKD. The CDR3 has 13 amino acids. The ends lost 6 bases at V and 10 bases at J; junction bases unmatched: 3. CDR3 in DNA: TGTGCCATCAGCGGGACAGGGGTCTCACCCCTCCACTTT. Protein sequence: CAISGTGVSPLHF.

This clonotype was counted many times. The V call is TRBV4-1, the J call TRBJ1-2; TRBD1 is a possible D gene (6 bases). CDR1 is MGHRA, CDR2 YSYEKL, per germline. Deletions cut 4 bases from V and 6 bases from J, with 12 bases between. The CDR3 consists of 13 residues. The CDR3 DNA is TGCGCCAGCAGCCGATATACAGGGCATGGCTACACCTTC. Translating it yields CASSRYTGHGYTF.

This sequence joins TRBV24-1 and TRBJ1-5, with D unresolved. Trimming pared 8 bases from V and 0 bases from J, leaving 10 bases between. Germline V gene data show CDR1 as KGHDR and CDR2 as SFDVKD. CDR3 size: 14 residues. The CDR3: CATTQSYSNQPQHF. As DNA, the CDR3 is TGTGCCACCACCCAAAGTTATAGCAATCAGCCCCAGCATTTT.

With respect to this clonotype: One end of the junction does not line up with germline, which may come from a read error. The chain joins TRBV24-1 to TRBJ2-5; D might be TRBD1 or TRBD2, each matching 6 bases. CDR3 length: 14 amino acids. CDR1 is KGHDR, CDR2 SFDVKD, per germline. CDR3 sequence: CASSYSPGAETQYF. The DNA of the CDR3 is TGTGCCAGCAGTTATTCACCGGGGGCTGAGACCCAGTACTTC.

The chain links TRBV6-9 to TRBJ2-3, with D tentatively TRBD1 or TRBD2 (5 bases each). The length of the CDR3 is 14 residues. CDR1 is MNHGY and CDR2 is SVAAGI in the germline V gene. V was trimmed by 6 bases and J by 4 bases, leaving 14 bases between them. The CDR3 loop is CASRDNRGADTQYF. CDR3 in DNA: TGTGCCAGCAGGGACAACCGGGGAGCAGATACGCAGTATTTT.